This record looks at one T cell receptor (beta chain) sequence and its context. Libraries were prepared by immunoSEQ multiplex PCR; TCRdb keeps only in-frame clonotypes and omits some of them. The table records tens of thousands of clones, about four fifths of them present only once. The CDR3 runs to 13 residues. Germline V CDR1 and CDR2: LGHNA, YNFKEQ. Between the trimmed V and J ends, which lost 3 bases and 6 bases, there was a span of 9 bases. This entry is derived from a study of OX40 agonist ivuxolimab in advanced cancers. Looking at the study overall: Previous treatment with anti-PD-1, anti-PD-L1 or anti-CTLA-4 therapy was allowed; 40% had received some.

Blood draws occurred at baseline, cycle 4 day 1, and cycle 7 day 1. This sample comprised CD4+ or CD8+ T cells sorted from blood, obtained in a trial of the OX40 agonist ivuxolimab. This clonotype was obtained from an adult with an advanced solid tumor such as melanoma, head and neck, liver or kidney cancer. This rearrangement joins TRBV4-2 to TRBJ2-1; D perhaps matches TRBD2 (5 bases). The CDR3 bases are TGTGCCAGCAGCCACGAGGGAGCCAATGAGCAGTTCTTC. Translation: CASSHEGANEQFF.